The entry that follows covers one T cell receptor beta chain sequence. Its antigen remains unidentified. The data derive from a study of blood T cells in healthy people across ages. Study overall: The template switching approach captured approximately one barcoded beta molecule for every two T cells.

Study-wide results and limits: It was the long-lived donors that had more naive CD4+ cells and higher diversity than aged donors.

Through a sample-barcoded 5' primer and a J-beta primer mix, a second PCR was run for roughly 7 to 12 cycles. TCRdb reprocessed the 5' RACE reads with MiXCR, giving one entry per CDR3 protein. The sample has 850,000 to 1,000,000 distinct CDR3 sequences, about 44% seen once. There are 11 residues in the CDR3. Trimming removed 5 bases at V and 5 bases at J, with 5 bases between. In germline, CDR1 is SGHVS, CDR2 FNYEAQ. The chain links TRBV7-6 to TRBJ2-3; no clear D gene. This TCR came from a young man in good health. The sequenced material came from blood. CDR3 in amino acids: CASSHQDTQYF. Written as DNA, the CDR3 is TGTGCCAGCAGCCACCAAGATACGCAGTATTTT.